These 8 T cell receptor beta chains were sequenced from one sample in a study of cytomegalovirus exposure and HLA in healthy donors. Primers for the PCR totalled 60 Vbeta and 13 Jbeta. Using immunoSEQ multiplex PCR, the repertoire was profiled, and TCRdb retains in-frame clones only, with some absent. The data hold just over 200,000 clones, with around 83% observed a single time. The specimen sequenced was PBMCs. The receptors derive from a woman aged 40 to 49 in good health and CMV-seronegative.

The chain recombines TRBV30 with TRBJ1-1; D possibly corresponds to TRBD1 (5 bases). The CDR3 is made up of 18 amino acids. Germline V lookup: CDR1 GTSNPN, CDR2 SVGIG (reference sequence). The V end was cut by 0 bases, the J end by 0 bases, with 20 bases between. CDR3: CAWSVSKGSMGLNTEAFF. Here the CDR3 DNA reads TGTGCCTGGAGTGTATCCAAGGGCAGTATGGGGCTGAACACTGAAGCTTTCTTT.

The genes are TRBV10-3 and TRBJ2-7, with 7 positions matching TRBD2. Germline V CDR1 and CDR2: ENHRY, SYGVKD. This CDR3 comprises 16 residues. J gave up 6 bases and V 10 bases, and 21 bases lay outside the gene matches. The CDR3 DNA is TGTGCCACCTTCGGCGTGCTAGCGGCCGACGGCGGCGAGCAGTACTTC. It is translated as CATFGVLAADGGEQYF.

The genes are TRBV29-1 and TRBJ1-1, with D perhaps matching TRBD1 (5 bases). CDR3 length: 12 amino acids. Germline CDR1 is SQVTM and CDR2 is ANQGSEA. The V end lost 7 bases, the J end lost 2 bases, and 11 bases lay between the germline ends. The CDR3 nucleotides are TGCAGCGCAAGGCAGGGTAACACTGAAGCTTTCTTT. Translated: CSARQGNTEAFF.

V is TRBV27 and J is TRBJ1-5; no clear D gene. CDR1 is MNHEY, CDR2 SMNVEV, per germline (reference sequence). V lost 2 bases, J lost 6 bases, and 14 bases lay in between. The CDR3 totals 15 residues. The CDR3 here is CASSLGGYGIQPQHF. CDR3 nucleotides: TGTGCCAGCAGTTTAGGAGGGTACGGGATTCAGCCCCAGCATTTT.

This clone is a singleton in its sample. CDR3: CAISVGPGEGISSYEQYF. The CDR3 nucleotides read TGTGCCATCAGTGTAGGCCCGGGGGAGGGGATTAGCTCCTACGAGCAGTACTTC. The V gene is TRBV10-3, the J gene TRBJ2-7; TRBD2 matches at 7 bases. V was clipped by 4 bases and J by 0 bases; unmatched bases: 15. The CDR3 is 18 amino acids. Germline CDR1 ENHRY, CDR2 SYGVKD.

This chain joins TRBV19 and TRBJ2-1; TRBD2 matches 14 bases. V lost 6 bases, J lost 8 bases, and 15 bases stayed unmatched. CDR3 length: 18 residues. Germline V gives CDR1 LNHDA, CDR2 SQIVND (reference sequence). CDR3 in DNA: TGTGCCAGTAGCCATTCGAACCGGGGACTAGCGGGAGTTGATGAGCAGTTCTTC. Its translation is CASSHSNRGLAGVDEQFF.

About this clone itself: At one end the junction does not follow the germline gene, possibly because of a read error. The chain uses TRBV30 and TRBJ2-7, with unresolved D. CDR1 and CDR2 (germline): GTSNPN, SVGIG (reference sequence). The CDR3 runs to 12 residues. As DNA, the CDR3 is TGTGCCTGGGGTGTGAGGTTCCACGAGCAGTACTTC. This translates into CAWGVRFHEQYF.

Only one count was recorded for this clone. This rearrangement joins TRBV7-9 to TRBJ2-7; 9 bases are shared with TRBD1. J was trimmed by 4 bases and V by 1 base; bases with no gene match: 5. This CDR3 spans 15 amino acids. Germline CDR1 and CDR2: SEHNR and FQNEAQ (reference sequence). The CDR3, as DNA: TGTGCCAGCAGCTTAGTGGACAGGGGCATATACGAGCAGTACTTC. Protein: CASSLVDRGIYEQYF. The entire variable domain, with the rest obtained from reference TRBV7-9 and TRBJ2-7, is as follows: DTGVSQNPRHKITKRGQNVTFRCDPISEHNRLYWYRQTLGQGPEFLTYFQNEAQLEKSRLLSDRFSAERPKGSFSTLEIQRTEQGDSAMYLCASSLVDRGIYEQYFGPGTRLTVT.